This T cell receptor (beta chain) was observed in a study of cytomegalovirus exposure and HLA in healthy donors. Study conclusions and caveats: TCR beta V- and J-gene trimming, according to a later analysis, was linked to a missense DCLRE1C variant. Most of the TCR beta V segments (in an earlier analysis) were productive either about 90% or about 30% of the time.

Primers included in the PCR were 60 Vbeta and 13 Jbeta primers. TCRdb's copy holds only in-frame clones and misses some; the assay was immunoSEQ multiplex PCR. The table lists approximately 87,000 clones, around 86% of them singletons. With respect to this clone: Its antigen is undetermined.

V lost 3 bases, J lost 3 bases, and 5 bases stayed unmatched. The CDR3 is made up of 15 amino acids. The germline CDR1 and CDR2 sequences are KGHSH and LQKENI. Material for sequencing was PBMCs. J is TRBJ2-1 and V is TRBV18; 7 bases align to TRBD2. The receptor was derived from a woman in her 70s in good health and CMV-seropositive. CDR3 sequence (DNA): TGTGCCAGCTCACCCGGACGGGACTACTACAATGAGCAGTTCTTC. Its translation: CASSPGRDYYNEQFF. The entire variable domain, with the rest obtained from reference TRBV18 and TRBJ2-1, is as follows: NAGVMQNPRHLVRRRGQEARLRCSPMKGHSHVYWYRQLPEEGLKFMVYLQKENIIDESGMPKERFSAEFPKEGPSILRIQQVVRGDSAAYFCASSPGRDYYNEQFFGPGTRLTVL.